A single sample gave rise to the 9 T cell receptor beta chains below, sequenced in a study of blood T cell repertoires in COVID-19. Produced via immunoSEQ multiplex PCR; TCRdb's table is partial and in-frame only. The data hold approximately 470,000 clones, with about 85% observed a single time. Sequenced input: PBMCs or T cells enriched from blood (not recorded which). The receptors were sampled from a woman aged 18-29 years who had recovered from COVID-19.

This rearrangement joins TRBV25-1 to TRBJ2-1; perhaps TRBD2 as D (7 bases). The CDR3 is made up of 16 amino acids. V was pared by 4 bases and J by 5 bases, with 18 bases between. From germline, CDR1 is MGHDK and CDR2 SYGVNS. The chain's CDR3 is CASSVAGGGGNNEQFF. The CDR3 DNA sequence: TGTGCCAGCAGTGTCGCTGGTGGCGGGGGCAACAATGAGCAGTTCTTC.

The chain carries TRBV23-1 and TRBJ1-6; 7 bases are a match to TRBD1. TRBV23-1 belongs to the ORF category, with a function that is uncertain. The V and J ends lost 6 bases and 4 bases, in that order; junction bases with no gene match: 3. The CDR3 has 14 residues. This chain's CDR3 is CASRPGQYNSPLHF. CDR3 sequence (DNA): TGCGCCAGCAGACCGGGACAGTATAATTCACCCCTCCACTTT.

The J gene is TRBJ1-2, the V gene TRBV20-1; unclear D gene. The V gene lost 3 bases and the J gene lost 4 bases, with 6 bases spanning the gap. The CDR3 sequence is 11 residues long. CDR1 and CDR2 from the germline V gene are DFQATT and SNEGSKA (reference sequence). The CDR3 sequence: CSARESYGYTF. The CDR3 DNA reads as TGCAGTGCTAGGGAGAGCTATGGCTACACCTTC.

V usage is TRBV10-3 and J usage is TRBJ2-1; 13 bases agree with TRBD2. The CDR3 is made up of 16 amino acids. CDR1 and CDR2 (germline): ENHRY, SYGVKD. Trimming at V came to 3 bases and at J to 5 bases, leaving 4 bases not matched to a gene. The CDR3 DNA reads TGTGCCATCAGTGAAGGACTAGCGGGGGCCCACAATGAGCAGTTCTTC. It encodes CAISEGLAGAHNEQFF.

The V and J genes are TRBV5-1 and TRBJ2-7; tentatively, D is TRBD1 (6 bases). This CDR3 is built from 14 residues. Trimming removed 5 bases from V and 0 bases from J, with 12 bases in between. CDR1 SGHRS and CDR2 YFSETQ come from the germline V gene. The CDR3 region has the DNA TGCGCCAGCAGTCCCGACAGGAGCTCCTACGAGCAGTACTTC. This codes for CASSPDRSSYEQYF.

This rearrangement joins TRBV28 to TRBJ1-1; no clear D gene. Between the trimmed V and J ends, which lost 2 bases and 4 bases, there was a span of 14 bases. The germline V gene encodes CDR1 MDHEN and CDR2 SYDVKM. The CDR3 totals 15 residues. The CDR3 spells CASSLNPGWATEAFF. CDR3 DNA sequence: TGTGCCAGCAGTTTAAATCCAGGTTGGGCCACTGAAGCTTTCTTT.

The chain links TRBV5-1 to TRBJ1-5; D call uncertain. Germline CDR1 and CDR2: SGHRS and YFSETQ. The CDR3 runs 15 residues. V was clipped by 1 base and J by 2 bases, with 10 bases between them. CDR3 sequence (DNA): TGCGCCAGCAGCTTGAGTCCTGGGCGCAATCAGCCCCAGCATTTT. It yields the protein CASSLSPGRNQPQHF.

The CDR3 loop reads CASSPQGQGPTDTQYF. The CDR3 DNA reads TGTGCCAGCAGCCCCCAGGGGCAGGGCCCCACAGATACGCAGTATTTT. The genes are TRBV3-1 (or the pseudogene TRBV3-2) and TRBJ2-3; D possibly corresponds to TRBD1 (6 bases). The V end lost 4 bases, the J end lost 2 bases, and 16 bases lay between the germline ends. This CDR3 contains 16 residues. Germline CDR1 is LGHDT and CDR2 is YNNKEL (reference sequence).

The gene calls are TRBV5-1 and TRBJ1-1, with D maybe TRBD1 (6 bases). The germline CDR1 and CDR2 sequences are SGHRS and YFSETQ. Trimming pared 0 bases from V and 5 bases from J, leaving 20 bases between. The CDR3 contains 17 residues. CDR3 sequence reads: CASSLVLARGRGTEAFF. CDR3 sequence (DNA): TGCGCCAGCAGCTTGGTCTTAGCCCGGGGTAGGGGGACTGAAGCTTTCTTT.